A selection of T cell receptor beta chains follows, all from one sample in a study of blood T cells in healthy people across ages. Each CDR3 protein is one row after TCRdb ran MiXCR on the 5' RACE reads. The table lists more than 900,000 distinct CDR3 sequences, 25% to 35% of them singletons. These same data were also listed under a study on T cells of mothers and their children.

The sequenced material came from blood. The receptor set was obtained from a woman in her forties in good health. CDR3s include the opening cysteine and the closing phenylalanine or tryptophan. A D gene is named only where the DNA matches it firmly. Part of the rows lack a size; the others show once, few, many or a class for expanded clones.

size	D	J	V	DNA	CDR3
.	.	TRBJ1-5	TRBV7-9	TGTGCCAGCAGCTTAGAGACGGGGGGTGGCAATCAGCCCCAGCATTTT	CASSLETGGGNQPQHF
.	TRBD1	TRBJ1-2	TRBV29-1	TGCAGCGTTGACCCGGGACAGGACTATGGCTACACCTTC	CSVDPGQDYGYTF
.	.	TRBJ2-1	TRBV4-1	TGCGCCAGCAGCCAATTTTCAGGGCTGGGGCTGGTGGAGCAGTTCTTC	CASSQFSGLGLVEQFF
few	.	TRBJ2-5	TRBV28	TGTGCCAGCAGTTCCAGACTAAAAGAGACCCAGTACTTC	CASSSRLKETQYF
.	TRBD1	TRBJ2-7	TRBV14	TGTGCCAGCAGCCCCCAACAGGGGATCTACGAGCAGTACTTC	CASSPQQGIYEQYF
.	TRBD2	TRBJ2-3	TRBV7-3	TGTGCCAGCAGCAGCTTGGGAACTAGCGGGCCCACAGATACGCAGTATTTT	CASSSLGTSGPTDTQYF
many	.	TRBJ2-4	TRBV7-2	TGTGCCAGCAGCCCACAAAACGGGGTACTAGCCAAAAACATTCAGTACTTC	CASSPQNGVLAKNIQYF
many	.	TRBJ2-1	TRBV7-7	TGTGCTAGCAGCTTAGACTGGACAGTCAATGAGCAGTTCTTC	CASSLDWTVNEQFF
.	.	TRBJ1-1	TRBV18	TGTGCCAGCTCACCCGACGGGTCCATGAACACTGAAGCTTTCTTT	CASSPDGSMNTEAFF
.	.	TRBJ2-7	TRBV3-1	TGTGCCAGCAACCCCCCTTCCTACGAGCAGTACTTC	CASNPPSYEQYF